The clone carrying this T cell receptor beta chain was detected only a few times. What it recognizes is unknown. The sample comes from a study of blood T cells in healthy people across ages. The study's findings and limits: Both higher diversity and more naive CD4+ cells marked long-lived donors when set against aged donors. TCR beta diversity, measured per million T cells, fell in a roughly linear way with age. It was not possible, with unsorted PBMCs, to conclusively compare naive and antigen-experienced cells.

Combining a sample-barcoded 5' primer with a J-beta primer mix, a second PCR ran for 7 to 11 cycles. TCRdb analysed the 5' RACE reads with MiXCR anew, one entry per CDR3 protein. The table records roughly 1.5 million distinct CDR3 sequences, approximately 43% of them present only once. The CDR3 has 14 amino acids. Looked up from germline, CDR1 is KGHSH and CDR2 is LQKENI. The V end was cut by 3 bases, the J end by 8 bases, with 16 bases between. For every donor, a draw yielded ten milliliters of peripheral blood. The TCR sequence derives from a young woman in good health. The sample comprised blood. The chain combines TRBV18 with TRBJ1-1; perhaps TRBD1 as D (6 bases). In DNA form, the CDR3 reads TGTGCCAGCTCACCTAGGGGGACGGTGGAAGAAGCTTTCTTT. Protein sequence: CASSPRGTVEEAFF. Looking up the rest from reference TRBV18 and TRBJ1-1 gives the full variable domain: NAGVMQNPRHLVRRRGQEARLRCSPMKGHSHVYWYRQLPEEGLKFMVYLQKENIIDESGMPKERFSAEFPKEGPSILRIQQVVRGDSAAYFCASSPRGTVEEAFFGQGTRLTVV.